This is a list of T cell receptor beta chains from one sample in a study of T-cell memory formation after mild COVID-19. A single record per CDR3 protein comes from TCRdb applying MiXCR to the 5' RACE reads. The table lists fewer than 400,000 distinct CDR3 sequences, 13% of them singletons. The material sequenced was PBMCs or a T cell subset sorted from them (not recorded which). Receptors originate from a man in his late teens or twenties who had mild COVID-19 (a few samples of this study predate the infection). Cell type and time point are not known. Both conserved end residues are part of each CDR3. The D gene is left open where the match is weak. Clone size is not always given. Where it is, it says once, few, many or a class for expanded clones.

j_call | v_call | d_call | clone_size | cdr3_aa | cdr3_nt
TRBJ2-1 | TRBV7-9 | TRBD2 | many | CASSWGGIDNEQFF | TGTGCCAGCAGCTGGGGGGGGATTGACAATGAGCAGTTCTTC
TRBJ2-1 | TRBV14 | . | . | CASSQRLVSYSYNEQFF | TGTGCCAGCAGCCAGCGACTCGTTTCATACTCCTACAATGAGCAGTTCTTC
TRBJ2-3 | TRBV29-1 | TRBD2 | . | CSVLGLAETDTQYF | TGCAGCGTCTTAGGACTAGCGGAAACAGATACGCAGTATTTT
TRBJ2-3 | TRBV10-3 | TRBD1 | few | CAIQQGAGDTQYF | TGTGCCATACAACAGGGGGCTGGAGATACGCAGTATTTT
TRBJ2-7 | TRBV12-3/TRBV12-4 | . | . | CASSPGLFDYEQYF | TGTGCCAGCAGTCCGGGGCTTTTTGACTACGAGCAGTACTTC
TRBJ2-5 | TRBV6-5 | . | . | CASSYQSAAGQKTQYF | TGTGCCAGCAGTTACCAGTCTGCGGCGGGGCAGAAGACCCAGTACTTC
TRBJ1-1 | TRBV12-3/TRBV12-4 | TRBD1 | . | CASGSTGGAFF | TGTGCCAGCGGTTCGACAGGGGGAGCTTTCTTT
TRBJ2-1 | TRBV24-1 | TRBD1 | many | CATSDPGTGGDEQFF | TGTGCCACCAGTGATCCCGGGACAGGTGGCGATGAGCAGTTCTTC
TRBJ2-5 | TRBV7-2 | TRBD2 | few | CASSLVASGQETQYF | TGTGCCAGCAGCTTAGTGGCTAGCGGCCAAGAGACCCAGTACTTC
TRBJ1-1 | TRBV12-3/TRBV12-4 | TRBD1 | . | CASGWTGGWVEAFF | TGTGCCAGCGGTTGGACAGGGGGCTGGGTTGAAGCTTTCTTT
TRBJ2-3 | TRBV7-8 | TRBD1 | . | CASSSTGAGDTQYF | TGTGCCAGCAGCTCGACAGGGGCGGGAGATACGCAGTATTTT
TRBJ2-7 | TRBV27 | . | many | CASSPFRAAYEQYF | TGTGCCAGCAGTCCCTTTCGAGCAGCCTACGAGCAGTACTTC
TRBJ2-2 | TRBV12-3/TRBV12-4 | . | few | CASSPRGTGPNTGELFF | TGTGCCAGCAGCCCACGGGGGACCGGTCCCAACACCGGGGAGCTGTTTTTT
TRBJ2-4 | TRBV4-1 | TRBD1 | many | CASSQERGAQGVQYF | TGCGCCAGCAGCCAAGAGAGGGGCGCACAGGGGGTTCAGTACTTC
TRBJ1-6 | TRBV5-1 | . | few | CASSLAAGTGPLHF | TGCGCCAGCAGCTTGGCCGCGGGGACTGGACCCCTCCACTTT
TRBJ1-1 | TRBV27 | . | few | CASSTNRWGVTEAFF | TGTGCCAGCAGTACGAACAGGTGGGGGGTTACTGAAGCTTTCTTT
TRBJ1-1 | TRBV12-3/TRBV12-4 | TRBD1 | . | CASSTNRGTEAFF | TGTGCCAGCAGTACCAACAGGGGCACTGAAGCTTTCTTT
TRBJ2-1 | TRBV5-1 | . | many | CASSFRGSEQFF | TGCGCCAGCAGCTTCAGGGGCTCTGAGCAGTTCTTC
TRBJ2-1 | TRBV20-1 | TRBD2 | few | CSAIPGASGSYNEQFF | TGCAGTGCTATCCCCGGGGCTAGCGGCTCCTACAATGAGCAGTTCTTC
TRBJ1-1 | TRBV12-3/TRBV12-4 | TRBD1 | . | CASRADRTEAFF | TGTGCCAGCAGAGCGGACAGGACTGAAGCTTTCTTT
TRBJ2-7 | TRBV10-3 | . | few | CAIRNGREVSYEQYF | TGTGCCATCAGGAACGGCAGGGAAGTTTCCTACGAGCAGTACTTC
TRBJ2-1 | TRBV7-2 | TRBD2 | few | CASSSPLAGGPVWGEQFF | TGTGCCAGCAGCAGCCCTCTAGCGGGGGGGCCGGTGTGGGGTGAGCAGTTCTTC
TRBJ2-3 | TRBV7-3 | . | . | CASSSAFRGTDTQYF | TGTGCCAGCAGCTCCGCGTTCCGAGGCACAGATACGCAGTATTTT
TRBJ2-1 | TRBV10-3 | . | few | CAISGEGRSYNEQFF | TGTGCCATCAGTGGCGAGGGCCGCTCCTACAATGAGCAGTTCTTC
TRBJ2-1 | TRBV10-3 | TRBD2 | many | CATKQASGNEQFF | TGTGCCACAAAGCAAGCTAGCGGGAATGAGCAGTTCTTC
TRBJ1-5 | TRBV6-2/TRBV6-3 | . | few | CASSSDMDSNQPQHF | TGTGCCAGCAGTTCCGACATGGATAGCAATCAGCCCCAGCATTTT
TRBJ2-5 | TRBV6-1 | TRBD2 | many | CASSGLAGGETQYF | TGTGCCAGCAGTGGACTAGCGGGGGGAGAGACCCAGTACTTC
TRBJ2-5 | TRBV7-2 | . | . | CASSSTYGGGETQYF | TGTGCCAGCAGCTCGACATACGGGGGTGGGGAGACCCAGTACTTC
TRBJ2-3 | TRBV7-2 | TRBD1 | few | CASSLGGQDGTQYF | TGTGCCAGCAGCTTAGGGGGACAGGACGGAACGCAGTATTTT
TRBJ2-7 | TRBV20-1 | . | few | CSARDSSGPIYEQYF | TGCAGTGCTAGAGACTCGTCGGGACCCATCTACGAGCAGTACTTC
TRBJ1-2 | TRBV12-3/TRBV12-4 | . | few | CASSLVGATGNQNGYTF | TGTGCCAGCAGTTTAGTCGGAGCAACAGGGAACCAGAATGGCTACACCTTC
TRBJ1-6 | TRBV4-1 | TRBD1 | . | CASSQRGQDNSPLHF | TGCGCCAGCAGCCAAAGGGGACAGGATAATTCACCCCTCCACTTT
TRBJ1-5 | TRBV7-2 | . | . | CASSLVAGPAGQPQHF | TGTGCCAGCAGCCTGGTAGCCGGGCCCGCGGGGCAGCCCCAGCATTTT